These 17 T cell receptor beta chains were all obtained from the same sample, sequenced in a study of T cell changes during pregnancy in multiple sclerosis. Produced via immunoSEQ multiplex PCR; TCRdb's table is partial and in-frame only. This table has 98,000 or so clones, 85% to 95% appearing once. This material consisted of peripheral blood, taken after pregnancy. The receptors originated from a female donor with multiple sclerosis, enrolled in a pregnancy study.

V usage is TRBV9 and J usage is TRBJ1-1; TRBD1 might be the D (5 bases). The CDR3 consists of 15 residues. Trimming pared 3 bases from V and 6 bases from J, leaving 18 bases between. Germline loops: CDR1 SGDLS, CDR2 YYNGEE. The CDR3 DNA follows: TGTGCCAGCAGCGGCAGCGCGGGACTCACAGCTGAAGCTTTCTTT. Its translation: CASSGSAGLTAEAFF.

The CDR3 bases are TGTGCCAGCAGCCAGGGGACTCTCAGGGACTACAATGAGCAGTTCTTC. It yields the protein CASSQGTLRDYNEQFF. The chain combines TRBV14 with TRBJ2-1; a weak D match, TRBD2 (6 bases). The CDR3 sequence is 16 residues long. Germline assignment: CDR1 SGHDN and CDR2 FVKESK. The germline V and J ends were trimmed by 3 bases and 3 bases, with 15 bases remaining between them. The full variable domain, rest sourced from reference TRBV14 and TRBJ2-1, is EAGVTQFPSHSVIEKGQTVTLRCDPISGHDNLYWYRRVMGKEIKFLLHFVKESKQDESGMPNNRFLAERTGGTYSTLKVQPAELEDSGVYFCASSQGTLRDYNEQFFGPGTRLTVL.

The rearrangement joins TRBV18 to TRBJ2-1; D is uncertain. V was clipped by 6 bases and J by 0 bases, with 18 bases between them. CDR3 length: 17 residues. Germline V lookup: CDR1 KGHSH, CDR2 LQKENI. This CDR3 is CASSPDDIRSSYNEQFF. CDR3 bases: TGTGCCAGCTCGCCAGACGACATCCGAAGCTCCTACAATGAGCAGTTCTTC.

The CDR3 sequence: CASSPMGGRVYEQYF. CDR3 DNA sequence: TGTGCCAGCAGCCCTATGGGCGGGAGGGTCTACGAGCAGTACTTC. The V and J genes are TRBV7-9 and TRBJ2-7; 9 bases line up with TRBD2. CDR1 SEHNR and CDR2 FQNEAQ come from the germline V gene (reference sequence). This CDR3 contains 15 residues. The V and J ends lost 5 bases and 3 bases, in that order; junction bases with no gene match: 8.

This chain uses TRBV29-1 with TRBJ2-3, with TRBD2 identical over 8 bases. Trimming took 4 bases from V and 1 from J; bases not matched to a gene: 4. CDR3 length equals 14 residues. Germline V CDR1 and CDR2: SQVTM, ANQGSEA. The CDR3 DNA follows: TGCAGCGTTGCGGCAGCGGGAGGCACAGATACGCAGTATTTT. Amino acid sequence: CSVAAAGGTDTQYF.

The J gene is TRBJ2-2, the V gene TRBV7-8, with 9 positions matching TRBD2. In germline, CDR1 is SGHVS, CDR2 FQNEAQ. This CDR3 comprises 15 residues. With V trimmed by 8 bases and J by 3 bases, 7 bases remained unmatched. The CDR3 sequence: CASPSGLAHTGELFF. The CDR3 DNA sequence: TGTGCCAGCCCTTCCGGACTAGCGCACACCGGGGAGCTGTTTTTT.

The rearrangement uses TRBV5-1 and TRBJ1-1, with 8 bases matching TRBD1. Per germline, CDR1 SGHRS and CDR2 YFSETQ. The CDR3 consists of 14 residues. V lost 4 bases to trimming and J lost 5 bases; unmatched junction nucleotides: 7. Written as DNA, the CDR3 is TGCGCCAGCAGCCCAGGGGGCTTACGGACTGAAGCTTTCTTT. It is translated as CASSPGGLRTEAFF.

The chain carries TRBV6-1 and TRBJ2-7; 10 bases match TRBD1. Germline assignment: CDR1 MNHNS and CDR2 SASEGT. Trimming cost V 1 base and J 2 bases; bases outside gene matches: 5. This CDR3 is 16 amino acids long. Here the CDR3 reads CASSEVRTGGAYEQYF. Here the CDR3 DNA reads TGTGCCAGCAGTGAAGTGAGGACAGGGGGGGCCTACGAGCAGTACTTC.

DNA of the CDR3: TGCGCCAGCAGCTTAAATAGACCGGGACTAGCGGGATACTACGAGCAGTACTTC. Translating gives CASSLNRPGLAGYYEQYF. The chain is built from TRBV5-1 and TRBJ2-7; 13 bases align to TRBD2. Germline V lookup: CDR1 SGHRS, CDR2 YFSETQ. The CDR3 is made up of 18 amino acids. V dropped 2 bases and J dropped 3; count of bases not matched to a gene: 11.

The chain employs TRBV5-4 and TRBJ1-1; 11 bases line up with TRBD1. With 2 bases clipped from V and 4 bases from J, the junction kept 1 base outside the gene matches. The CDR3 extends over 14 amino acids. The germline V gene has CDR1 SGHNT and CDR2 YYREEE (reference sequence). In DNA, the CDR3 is TGTGCCAGCAGCTTTGGACAGGGGGCCACTGAAGCTTTCTTT. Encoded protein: CASSFGQGATEAFF.

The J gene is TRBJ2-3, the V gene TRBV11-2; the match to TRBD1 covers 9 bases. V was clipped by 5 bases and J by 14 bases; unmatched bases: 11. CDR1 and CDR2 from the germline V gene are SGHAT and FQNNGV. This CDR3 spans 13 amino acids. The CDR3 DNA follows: TGTGCCAGCAGCCCCAACCGGGACAGGGAAGGGTATTTT. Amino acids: CASSPNRDREGYF. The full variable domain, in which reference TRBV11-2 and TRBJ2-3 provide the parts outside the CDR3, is EAGVAQSPRYKIIEKRQSVAFWCNPISGHATLYWYQQILGQGPKLLIQFQNNGVVDDSQLPKDRFSAERLKGVDSTLKIQPAKLEDSAVYLCASSPNRDREGYFGPGTRLTVL.

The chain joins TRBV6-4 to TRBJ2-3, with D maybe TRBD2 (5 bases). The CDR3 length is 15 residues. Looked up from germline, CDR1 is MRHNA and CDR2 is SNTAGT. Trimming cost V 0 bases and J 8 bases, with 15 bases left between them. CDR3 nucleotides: TGTGCCAGCAGTGACTCGATTACTGGGAGAGGTACGCAGTATTTT. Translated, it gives CASSDSITGRGTQYF.

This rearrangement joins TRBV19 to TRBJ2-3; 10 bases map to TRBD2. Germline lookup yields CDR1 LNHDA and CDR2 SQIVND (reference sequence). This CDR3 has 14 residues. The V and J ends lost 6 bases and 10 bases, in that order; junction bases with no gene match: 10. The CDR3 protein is CASSFGLAGVAQYF. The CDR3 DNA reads TGTGCCAGTAGCTTTGGGCTAGCGGGAGTAGCGCAGTATTTT.

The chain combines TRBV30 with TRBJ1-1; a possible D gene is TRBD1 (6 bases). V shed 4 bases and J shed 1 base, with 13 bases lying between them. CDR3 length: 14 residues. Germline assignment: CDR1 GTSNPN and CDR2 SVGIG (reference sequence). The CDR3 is CAWTRQGRNTEAFF. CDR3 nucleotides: TGTGCCTGGACCCGCCAGGGGAGGAACACTGAAGCTTTCTTT.

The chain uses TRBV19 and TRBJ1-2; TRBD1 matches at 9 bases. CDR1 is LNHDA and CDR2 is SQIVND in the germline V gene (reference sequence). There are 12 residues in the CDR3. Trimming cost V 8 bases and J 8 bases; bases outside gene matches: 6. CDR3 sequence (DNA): TGTGCCAGTGGACAGGGGTTGGAGGGCTACACCTTC. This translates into CASGQGLEGYTF. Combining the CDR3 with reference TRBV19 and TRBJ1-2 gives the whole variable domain DGGITQSPKYLFRKEGQNVTLSCEQNLNHDAMYWYRQDPGQGLRLIYYSQIVNDFQKGDIAEGYSVSREKKESFPLTVTSAQKNPTAFYLCASGQGLEGYTFGSGTRLTVV.

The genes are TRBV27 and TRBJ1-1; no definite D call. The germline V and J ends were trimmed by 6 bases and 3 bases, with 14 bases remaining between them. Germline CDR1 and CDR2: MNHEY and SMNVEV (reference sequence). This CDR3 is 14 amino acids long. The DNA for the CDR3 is TGTGCCAGCAGGCCAAGGGAGGGCCACACTGAAGCTTTCTTT. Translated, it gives CASRPREGHTEAFF.

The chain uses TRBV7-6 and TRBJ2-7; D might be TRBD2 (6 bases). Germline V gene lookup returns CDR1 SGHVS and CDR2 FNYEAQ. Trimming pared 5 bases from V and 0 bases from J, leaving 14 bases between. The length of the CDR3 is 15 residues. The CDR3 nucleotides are TGTGCCAGCAGCCTTAGCGGAACCCGCTCCTACGAGCAGTACTTC. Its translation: CASSLSGTRSYEQYF.